This passage covers 29 T cell receptor beta chains from one sample sequenced in a study of metastatic and nonmetastatic thyroid tumors. All patients were untreated before thyroid surgery. TCRdb reanalyzed the PCR reads via MiXCR. The table shows about 20,000 clones, with under 35% occurring only once. The sequenced sample was blood. Every receptor here comes from a female donor with papillary thyroid cancer or a benign thyroid nodule (not recorded which). Some clones in this sample may be carry-over from other donors' samples.

This clone showed up just a few times. This chain links TRBV6-1 with TRBJ1-1, with D maybe TRBD1 (6 bases). This CDR3 has 13 residues. The germline V gene encodes CDR1 MNHNS and CDR2 SASEGT. Trimming left V 0 bases short and J 9 bases short, with 11 bases between. CDR3 DNA: TGTGCCAGCAGTGAAGCGGGGCAGGGGAAAGCTTTCTTT. Protein product: CASSEAGQGKAFF.

This clone was detected a few times. The chain has TRBV28 and TRBJ2-7; 10 bases are shared with TRBD2. Per the germline V gene, CDR1 is MDHEN and CDR2 is SYDVKM. Trimming took 1 base from V and 3 from J; bases not matched to a gene: 12. The CDR3 loop spans 18 amino acids. The DNA of the CDR3 is TGTGCCAGCAGTTTATTGCTAGCGGGAGCCCTCAAGAGCTACGAGCAGTACTTC. This encodes CASSLLLAGALKSYEQYF.

This clone was seen repeatedly, ten times or more. J is TRBJ2-7 and V is TRBV2, with 10 bases lining up with TRBD1. V was pared by 4 bases and J by 3 bases, with 9 bases of the junction left unmatched. The CDR3 consists of 16 residues. Germline CDR1 is SNHLY and CDR2 is FYNNEI. The CDR3 bases are TGTGCCAGCAGTGGATCCGGGACAGGGGATAACTACGAGCAGTACTTC. Protein sequence: CASSGSGTGDNYEQYF.

This clone has ten or more counts. This chain uses TRBV20-1 with TRBJ2-3, with 12 bases matching TRBD2. The V gene end was trimmed by 1 base and the J gene end by 7 bases; junction bases not matched to a gene: 9. The CDR3 totals 16 residues. Germline V lookup: CDR1 DFQATT, CDR2 SNEGSKA (reference sequence). The CDR3 DNA sequence: TGCAGTGCTAGAGCCCAGACTAGCGGGAGCTATAATACGCAGTATTTT. It encodes CSARAQTSGSYNTQYF.

This clone showed up many times. The chain uses TRBV11-2 and TRBJ1-1; 10 bases fit TRBD1. The CDR3 totals 14 residues. CDR1 SGHAT and CDR2 FQNNGV come from the germline V gene. V shed 5 bases and J 8 bases; nucleotides not matched to a gene: 8. CDR3 amino acids: CASSEDRGRLEAFF. CDR3 DNA: TGTGCCAGCAGCGAAGACAGGGGGCGATTAGAAGCTTTCTTT.

This clone counts as medium-sized (0.01 to 0.1%). The V gene is TRBV3-1, the J gene TRBJ1-2, with 7 positions matching TRBD1. V lost 3 bases, J lost 8 bases, and 3 bases stayed unmatched. This CDR3 region has 12 residues. Germline-derived CDR1 and CDR2 are LGHDT and YNNKEL (reference sequence). CDR3: CASSQGTAGYTF. As DNA, the CDR3 is TGTGCCAGCAGCCAGGGGACAGCGGGCTACACCTTC.

In this sample, this clone is medium-sized. This sequence joins TRBV6-1 and TRBJ2-7; D gene unclear. Trimming stripped 8 bases from V and 5 bases from J, with 16 bases between. Germline CDR1 is MNHNS and CDR2 is SASEGT. CDR3 length: 13 amino acids. CDR3 DNA: TGTGCCAGCGGCATTAAAGGCGCAGACGAGCAGTACTTC. Its translation is CASGIKGADEQYF.

This clone was recorded at least ten times. The chain links TRBV5-1 to TRBJ1-3; 10 nucleotides match TRBD1. The CDR3 spans 15 residues. Germline lookup yields CDR1 SGHRS and CDR2 YFSETQ. The ends lost 5 bases at V and 4 bases at J; junction bases unmatched: 6. CDR3 coding DNA: TGCGCCAGCAGGGCCGACAGGGGGCAAGGAAACACCATATATTTT. Protein sequence: CASRADRGQGNTIYF.

The chain recombines TRBV30 with TRBJ1-2; D is possibly TRBD1 (5 bases). This CDR3 region has 10 residues. The germline CDR1 and CDR2 sequences are GTSNPN and SVGIG (reference sequence). Trimming took off 8 bases at V and 4 bases at J, with 8 bases between the two ends. The CDR3 DNA sequence: TGTGCCGGAGGGGTCTATGGCTACACCTTC. Its protein product is CAGGVYGYTF. The whole variable domain, remainder taken from reference TRBV30 and TRBJ1-2, is SQTIHQWPATLVQPVGSPLSLECTVEGTSNPNLYWYRQAAGRGLQLLFYSVGIGQISSEVPQNLSASRPQDRQFILSSKKLLLSDSGFYLCAGGVYGYTFGSGTRLTVV.

This clone was seen many times. The chain links TRBV6-6 to TRBJ2-2; 7 bases are shared with TRBD2. The V gene's germline CDR1 is MNHNY and CDR2 SVGAGI (reference sequence). The V gene end was trimmed by 0 bases and the J gene end by 3 bases; junction bases not matched to a gene: 7. The CDR3 covers 17 residues. DNA for the CDR3: TGTGCCAGCAGTTACTCGAGGCTAGCGGAGGACACCGGGGAGCTGTTTTTT. Protein: CASSYSRLAEDTGELFF.

The chain links TRBV5-1 to TRBJ2-5; TRBD2 aligns across 13 bases. There are 16 residues in the CDR3. Losses at the gene ends were 4 bases for V and 5 bases for J; bases not matched to a gene: 8. The germline V gene encodes CDR1 SGHRS and CDR2 YFSETQ. CDR3 DNA sequence: TGCGCCAGCAGCGAATGGACTAGCGGGAGACTTGAGACCCAGTACTTC. Its translation: CASSEWTSGRLETQYF. Using reference TRBV5-1 and TRBJ2-5 for the parts outside the CDR3, the full variable domain is KAGVTQTPRYLIKTRGQQVTLSCSPISGHRSVSWYQQTPGQGLQFLFEYFSETQRNKGNFPGRFSGRQFSNSRSEMNVSTLELGDSALYLCASSEWTSGRLETQYFGPGTRLLVL.

This clone was detected a few times. The chain carries TRBV5-4 and TRBJ2-5; D is unresolved. The CDR3 is 18 amino acids. The V end lost 2 bases, the J end lost 8 bases, and 28 bases lay between the germline ends. CDR1 is SGHNT, CDR2 YYREEE, per germline (reference sequence). The CDR3 nucleotides read TGTGCCAGCAGCTTAGGCGTCCGGACGCTGCGTTCAAAAGGAACCCAGTACTTC. Its translation: CASSLGVRTLRSKGTQYF.

V gene TRBV28 combines with J gene TRBJ1-2; 7 bases are a match to TRBD1. V dropped 5 bases and J dropped 1; count of bases not matched to a gene: 7. CDR1 and CDR2 (germline): MDHEN, SYDVKM. The CDR3 extends over 15 amino acids. The CDR3 nucleotides read TGTGCCAGCAGTCCCAGGGGGACGGTTAACTATGGCTACACCTTC. Translation gives CASSPRGTVNYGYTF.

V is TRBV19 and J is TRBJ2-1, with D unclear. V lost 11 bases and J 0 bases, leaving 17 bases between the germline ends. This CDR3 has 15 amino acids. Germline values: CDR1 LNHDA, CDR2 SQIVND (reference sequence). The CDR3 is CASRLVSSSYNEQFF. In DNA form, the CDR3 reads TGTGCCTCCCGATTGGTGTCAAGCTCCTACAATGAGCAGTTCTTC.

This clone has a single count. The chain couples TRBV5-1 to TRBJ2-6; D may match TRBD1 or TRBD2 (5 bases each). Germline CDR1 reads SGHRS; CDR2 reads YFSETQ. V was trimmed by 1 base and J by 4 bases, leaving 9 bases between them. The length of the CDR3 is 15 residues. The CDR3 is CASSLSGTGANVLTF. CDR3 nucleotides: TGCGCCAGCAGCTTGTCGGGGACCGGGGCCAACGTCCTGACTTTC.

By sample fraction, this clone is medium-sized. The V call is TRBV19, the J call TRBJ2-5, with D possibly matching TRBD2 (7 bases). The germline gives CDR1 LNHDA, CDR2 SQIVND (reference sequence). The CDR3 extends over 14 amino acids. V lost 3 bases to trimming and J lost 7 bases, with 15 bases between them. The CDR3 sequence is CASSMGGLIGTQYF. In DNA form, the CDR3 reads TGTGCCAGTAGTATGGGGGGGCTAATAGGGACCCAGTACTTC.

This clone has ten or more counts. V and J are TRBV5-4 and TRBJ2-2, with TRBD1 matching 8 bases. The CDR3 runs 15 residues. V lost 10 bases to trimming and J lost 2 bases; unmatched junction nucleotides: 10. Germline loops: CDR1 SGHNT, CDR2 YYREEE (reference sequence). This CDR3 reads CALRQGAQNTGELFF. For the CDR3, the DNA is TGTGCCCTCCGGCAGGGGGCGCAAAACACCGGGGAGCTGTTTTTT.

This clone occurred a few times. The V call is TRBV6-4, the J call TRBJ1-6, with 7 bases fitting TRBD1. V gave up 6 bases and J gave up 9 bases; unmatched junction bases: 11. CDR1 MRHNA and CDR2 SNTAGT come from the germline V gene. The CDR3 spans 15 residues. The chain's CDR3 is CASSPRQGAVSPLHF. In DNA form, the CDR3 reads TGTGCCAGCAGCCCCCGACAGGGCGCAGTTTCACCCCTCCACTTT.

This clone was seen at least ten times. The V call is TRBV5-1, the J call TRBJ2-7; D is unresolved. The CDR3 is 15 residues long. The germline CDR1 and CDR2 sequences are SGHRS and YFSETQ. V shed 4 bases and J shed 0 bases, with 14 bases lying between them. CDR3 in amino acids: CASSPKRMHSYEQYF. In DNA form, the CDR3 reads TGCGCCAGCAGCCCCAAAAGGATGCACTCCTACGAGCAGTACTTC. Full variable domain (missing parts from reference TRBV5-1 and TRBJ2-7): KAGVTQTPRYLIKTRGQQVTLSCSPISGHRSVSWYQQTPGQGLQFLFEYFSETQRNKGNFPGRFSGRQFSNSRSEMNVSTLELGDSALYLCASSPKRMHSYEQYFGPGTRLTVT.

Of note for this clone: The germline gene is not matched at one end of the junction; a read error may be the cause. The chain joins TRBV2 to TRBJ1-5; D gene unclear. The CDR3 spans 17 residues. Germline CDR1 and CDR2: SNHLY and FYNNEI. The CDR3, as DNA: TGTGCCAGCAGTGAATGGTTGGGCAGTTTAAACAATCATCCCCAGCATTTT. Protein: CASSEWLGSLNNHPQHF.

At least ten counts were recorded for this clone. This may be a read error: a much more frequent sequence differs by one nucleotide. Other DNA sequences in the sample encode the same CDR3. V usage is TRBV6-5 and J usage is TRBJ2-2; maybe TRBD2 (5 bases). Germline values: CDR1 MNHEY, CDR2 SVGAGI. The CDR3 is 14 amino acids. This chain's CDR3 is CASSYEGYTGELFF. CDR3 sequence (DNA): TGTGCCAGCAGTTACGAAGGTTACACCGGGGAGTTGTTTTTT.

By share, this clone counts as medium-sized. The chain carries TRBV24-1 and TRBJ2-7; D is possibly TRBD1 (6 bases). The CDR3 loop spans 13 amino acids. Trimming removed 4 bases from V and 6 bases from J, with 12 bases in between. Looked up from germline, CDR1 is KGHDR and CDR2 is SFDVKD. CDR3 coding DNA: TGTGCCACCAGTGACCCCGACAGGACCGAGCAGTACTTC. It yields the protein CATSDPDRTEQYF.

This clone is judged medium-sized. Other nucleotide sequences from this sample produce the same CDR3. The chain links TRBV12-3 or TRBV12-4 to TRBJ1-2; D gene uncertain. The CDR3 is 13 residues long. The germline V and J ends were trimmed by 5 bases and 5 bases, with 12 bases remaining between them. The CDR3 loop reads CASSLNTAYGYTF. Here the CDR3 DNA reads TGTGCCAGCAGTCTGAATACAGCATATGGCTACACCTTC.

This clone was counted many times. This sequence joins TRBV19 and TRBJ2-2; D gene uncertain. CDR1 is LNHDA, CDR2 SQIVND, per germline (reference sequence). This CDR3 has 11 amino acids. The germline V and J ends were trimmed by 4 bases and 3 bases, with 0 bases remaining between them. The CDR3 bases are TGTGCCAGTAGTAACACCGGGGAGCTGTTTTTT. It codes for CASSNTGELFF.

This clone was recorded at least ten times. V is TRBV5-4 and J is TRBJ1-2; D is perhaps TRBD1 (5 bases). The CDR3 totals 15 residues. Deletions cut 2 bases from V and 5 bases from J, with 16 bases between. CDR1 is SGHNT, CDR2 YYREEE, per germline (reference sequence). CDR3 amino acids: CASSLRSGTAYGYTF. The CDR3 DNA follows: TGTGCCAGCAGCTTAAGGTCCGGGACGGCGTATGGCTACACCTTC.

V usage is TRBV5-1 and J usage is TRBJ2-7; 8 positions match TRBD2. The length of the CDR3 is 15 residues. V was pared by 0 bases and J by 5 bases, with 7 bases of the junction left unmatched. Germline V CDR1 and CDR2: SGHRS, YFSETQ. DNA for the CDR3: TGCGCCAGCAGCTTGGATCCAGCGGGAGCGAACGAGCAGTACTTC. Amino acids: CASSLDPAGANEQYF. Drawing the rest from reference TRBV5-1 and TRBJ2-7, the complete variable domain is KAGVTQTPRYLIKTRGQQVTLSCSPISGHRSVSWYQQTPGQGLQFLFEYFSETQRNKGNFPGRFSGRQFSNSRSEMNVSTLELGDSALYLCASSLDPAGANEQYFGPGTRLTVT.

There are many counts of this clone. A much larger clone sits a single nucleotide away, making a read error possible. Given the absence of the conserved phenylalanine or tryptophan at the CDR3 end, a read error is likely. Within the sample, other DNA sequences also encode this same CDR3. V usage is TRBV12-3 or TRBV12-4 and J usage is TRBJ1-2; TRBD1 is a possible D gene (6 bases). Trimming shortened V by 1 base and J by 8 bases, and 17 bases separated the two germline ends. CDR3 length: 15 amino acids. This CDR3 reads CASSLELGRGSGYTL. DNA of the CDR3: TGTGCCAGCAGTTTAGAATTAGGCAGGGGATCCGGCTACACCCTC.

Relative to its sample, this clone is medium-sized (0.01 to 0.1%). The chain is built from TRBV28 and TRBJ1-1, with 8 bases fitting TRBD1. The CDR3 is made up of 13 amino acids. After removal of 9 bases from V and 1 base from J, the junction contained 4 bases not matched to a gene. Germline-derived CDR1 and CDR2 are MDHEN and SYDVKM. CDR3: CASGGQANTEAFF. DNA for the CDR3: TGTGCCAGTGGGGGACAGGCGAACACTGAAGCTTTCTTT.

To note about this clone: Relative to the germline gene, one junction end is altered; a read error may explain this. The chain recombines TRBV20-1 with TRBJ2-1; 11 nucleotides agree with TRBD2. The CDR3 is 15 amino acids. Germline assignment: CDR1 DFQATT and CDR2 SNEGSKA (reference sequence). In DNA form, the CDR3 reads TGCAGTTCTAGAGATAGCGGGAGGGCCGACAATGAGCAATTCTTC. Translating it yields CSSRDSGRADNEQFF.